The clone carrying this T cell receptor (beta chain) was detected only once. Its antigen remains unknown. This record belongs to a study of cytomegalovirus exposure and HLA in healthy donors. Use of 60 Vbeta and 13 Jbeta primers characterized the PCR. TCRdb's table, derived via immunoSEQ multiplex PCR, lists solely in-frame clones and lacks some. The table shows 150,000 or so clones, with about 85% occurring only once. Findings and caveats of the study: Later on, an analysis showed TCR association rates differing by HLA locus, with DRB1 the most and HLA-C the fewest. Cytomegalovirus-associated TCR beta chains were listed, numbering some 170.

The V gene's germline CDR1 is SGHRS and CDR2 YFSETQ. CDR3 size: 14 residues. Between the trimmed V and J ends, which lost 4 bases and 3 bases, there was a span of 13 bases. Donors had nominal health at sampling but likely had unrecorded immune exposures. This chain joins TRBV5-1 and TRBJ2-5; D is unclear. The sequenced sample consisted of PBMCs. The sequence came from a young woman in good health and CMV-seronegative. The CDR3 DNA is TGCGCCAGCAGCCCGTCCCGAGCCGAAGAGACCCAGTACTTC. It translates to CASSPSRAEETQYF.